Listed below are T cell receptor beta chains from one sample, sequenced in a study of blood T cell repertoires in COVID-19. Sequenced by immunoSEQ multiplex PCR; TCRdb stores in-frame clones only, minus some. The data show 150,000 to 200,000 clones, with roughly 85% seen just once and approximately 11% held by the top ten. Sequencing was performed on peripheral blood. All receptors derive from a human donor with active or convalescent COVID-19. The donor label of this sample is uncertain. Each CDR3 is given with its conserved first and last residue. A D gene is named only where the DNA matches it firmly. Some rows have no size entry. The others give once, few or many, or a class for an expanded clone.

j_gene: TRBJ2-7; v_gene: TRBV21-1; d_gene: .; abundance: once; CDR3nt: TGTGCCAGCAGCCCATACCGGGACACTTTTCCTGGGCAGTACTTC; CDR3aa: CASSPYRDTFPGQYF
j_gene: TRBJ1-1; v_gene: TRBV6-2/TRBV6-3; d_gene: .; abundance: .; CDR3nt: TGTGCCAGCAGCTCGGGGGGGATAGCGGCCACTGAAGCTTTCTTT; CDR3aa: CASSSGGIAATEAFF
j_gene: TRBJ2-7; v_gene: TRBV19; d_gene: TRBD2; abundance: once; CDR3nt: TGTGCCAGTAGTTTGACTAGCGGGAGGCTTGGGAGGAAGCAGTACTTC; CDR3aa: CASSLTSGRLGRKQYF
j_gene: TRBJ1-5; v_gene: TRBV6-2/TRBV6-3; d_gene: TRBD1; abundance: .; CDR3nt: TGTGCCAGCAGTTACACGAGCAGGGGGCATGAGCCCCAGCATTTT; CDR3aa: CASSYTSRGHEPQHF
j_gene: TRBJ2-2; v_gene: TRBV3-1/TRBV3-2; d_gene: .; abundance: .; CDR3nt: TGTGCCAGCAGCCAAGACTTGTATGGGACACCCACCGGGGAGCTGTTTTTT; CDR3aa: CASSQDLYGTPTGELFF
j_gene: TRBJ2-3; v_gene: TRBV7-2; d_gene: .; abundance: .; CDR3nt: TGTGCCAGCAGCCCTCACGGAGATACGCAGTATTTT; CDR3aa: CASSPHGDTQYF
j_gene: TRBJ2-7; v_gene: TRBV10-1; d_gene: .; abundance: .; CDR3nt: TGCGCCAGCAGTGATTCCGGTTCCTCCTACGAGCAGTACTTC; CDR3aa: CASSDSGSSYEQYF
j_gene: TRBJ2-2; v_gene: TRBV6-6; d_gene: .; abundance: .; CDR3nt: TGTGCCAGCAGTTACCTACAGGGTCCCGGGGAGCTGTTTTTT; CDR3aa: CASSYLQGPGELFF
j_gene: TRBJ2-2; v_gene: TRBV11-2; d_gene: TRBD2; abundance: few; CDR3nt: TGTGCCAGCAGCTTACCCGGGAGGTCATTCGGGGAGCTGTTTTTT; CDR3aa: CASSLPGRSFGELFF
j_gene: TRBJ1-1; v_gene: TRBV30; d_gene: .; abundance: .; CDR3nt: TGTGCCTGGACCCTCGGTCTTACGAACACTGAAGCTTTCTTT; CDR3aa: CAWTLGLTNTEAFF
j_gene: TRBJ2-5; v_gene: TRBV7-2; d_gene: TRBD2; abundance: .; CDR3nt: TGTGCCAGCAGCTTTTCGGCTAGCGGGGGGGCGAGGGAGACCCAGTACTTC; CDR3aa: CASSFSASGGARETQYF
j_gene: TRBJ1-1; v_gene: TRBV28; d_gene: .; abundance: few; CDR3nt: TGTGCCAGCAGTTTCCGGGGAGGTATGAACACTGAAGCTTTCTTT; CDR3aa: CASSFRGGMNTEAFF
j_gene: TRBJ2-5; v_gene: TRBV19; d_gene: .; abundance: .; CDR3nt: TGTGCCAGTAGTATCGACAGAAGGTACCAAGAGACCCAGTACTTC; CDR3aa: CASSIDRRYQETQYF
j_gene: TRBJ2-3; v_gene: TRBV5-4; d_gene: TRBD1; abundance: .; CDR3nt: TGTGCCAGCAGCACCCGGGACAGGGGGCCCGCAGATACGCAGTATTTT; CDR3aa: CASSTRDRGPADTQYF
j_gene: TRBJ1-2; v_gene: TRBV7-9; d_gene: .; abundance: .; CDR3nt: TGTGCCAGCAGCTTCGGCCAGGGGATCTTGGTCTATGGCTACACCTTC; CDR3aa: CASSFGQGILVYGYTF
j_gene: TRBJ2-5; v_gene: TRBV9; d_gene: TRBD1; abundance: .; CDR3nt: TGTGCCAGCAGCGCGAGGCCAGACAGGGGAGAGACCCAGTACTTC; CDR3aa: CASSARPDRGETQYF
j_gene: TRBJ2-4; v_gene: TRBV4-3; d_gene: .; abundance: once; CDR3nt: TGCGCCAGCAGCCGCCGTCGGGGAGCGGGAAACATTCAGTACTTC; CDR3aa: CASSRRRGAGNIQYF
j_gene: TRBJ2-3; v_gene: TRBV4-2; d_gene: .; abundance: .; CDR3nt: TGTGCCAGCAGCCAAGATTCTTCGAGGGCTGCTAGCACAGATACGCAGTATTTT; CDR3aa: CASSQDSSRAASTDTQYF
j_gene: TRBJ2-3; v_gene: TRBV11-3; d_gene: TRBD1; abundance: once; CDR3nt: TGTGCCAGCAGCTCCCGACAGGGGACAGATACGCAGTATTTT; CDR3aa: CASSSRQGTDTQYF
j_gene: TRBJ1-1; v_gene: TRBV24-1; d_gene: .; abundance: .; CDR3nt: TGTGCCACCAGTGACAACAGGGCCTCGCGGCCTTTCTTT; CDR3aa: CATSDNRASRPFF
j_gene: TRBJ2-5; v_gene: TRBV7-9; d_gene: TRBD2; abundance: few; CDR3nt: TGTGCCAGCAGCTTAGGACTAGCGGGGGGACAAGAGACCCAGTACTTC; CDR3aa: CASSLGLAGGQETQYF
j_gene: TRBJ2-2; v_gene: TRBV4-2; d_gene: .; abundance: once; CDR3nt: TGTGCCAGCAGCCAAGAGGGTGGGCTAGCAAACACCGGGGAGCTGTTTTTT; CDR3aa: CASSQEGGLANTGELFF
j_gene: TRBJ2-3; v_gene: TRBV6-5; d_gene: .; abundance: .; CDR3nt: TGTGCCAGCAGGGCCTCCATACCAGATACGCAGTATTTT; CDR3aa: CASRASIPDTQYF
j_gene: TRBJ1-1; v_gene: TRBV6-2/TRBV6-3; d_gene: .; abundance: .; CDR3nt: TGTGCCAGCAGTTACTCGAGGCTTATGAACACTGAAGCTTTCTTT; CDR3aa: CASSYSRLMNTEAFF
j_gene: TRBJ1-2; v_gene: TRBV3-1/TRBV3-2; d_gene: .; abundance: .; CDR3nt: TGTGCCAGCAGCCAAGATTGGCAGTCTAACTATGGCTACACCTTC; CDR3aa: CASSQDWQSNYGYTF
j_gene: TRBJ2-3; v_gene: TRBV7-9; d_gene: .; abundance: .; CDR3nt: TGTGCCAGCAGCCTTGACAGGCCTAGCACAGATACGCAGTATTTT; CDR3aa: CASSLDRPSTDTQYF
j_gene: TRBJ2-1; v_gene: TRBV24-1; d_gene: TRBD2; abundance: .; CDR3nt: TGTGCCACCAGTGATTCGATAGCGGGGACGAATGAGCAGTTCTTC; CDR3aa: CATSDSIAGTNEQFF